Listed below are T cell receptor beta chains from one sample, sequenced in a study of identical twins. TCRdb re-derived calls from the 5' RACE reads in MiXCR, one entry per CDR3 protein. The top ten clones hold about 0.5% of a sample with about 550,000 distinct CDR3 sequences, 20% to 25% of them seen once. The same sample was also used in a study of yellow fever vaccine responses in identical twins.

Sequencing was carried out using CD4+ T cells sorted from blood. These receptors all stem from a woman between 18 and 29 years old in good health. The CDR3 runs from the conserved cysteine through the conserved F or W. Expanded clones are given a class, and other clones once, few, many or no size at all.

clone_size: -
j_call: TRBJ2-7
v_call: TRBV10-3
cdr3_aa: CAIRGGRASDEQYF

clone_size: many
j_call: TRBJ1-5
v_call: TRBV12-3/TRBV12-4
cdr3_aa: CASSLRGNQPQHF

clone_size: few
j_call: TRBJ2-1
v_call: TRBV11-1
cdr3_aa: CASSHTSGSLYEQFF

clone_size: -
j_call: TRBJ1-1
v_call: TRBV4-2
cdr3_aa: CASSQERGPMNTEAFF

clone_size: -
j_call: TRBJ1-5
v_call: TRBV4-1
cdr3_aa: CASSPQGLGNQPQHF

clone_size: few
j_call: TRBJ1-4
v_call: TRBV9
cdr3_aa: CASSGGPDEKLFF

clone_size: few
j_call: TRBJ2-3
v_call: TRBV10-3
cdr3_aa: CAISESMRAISDTQYF

clone_size: few
j_call: TRBJ2-3
v_call: TRBV18
cdr3_aa: CASSPSLANTDTQYF

clone_size: few
j_call: TRBJ2-7
v_call: TRBV25-1
cdr3_aa: CATGANLIYEQYF

clone_size: few
j_call: TRBJ1-2
v_call: TRBV5-5
cdr3_aa: CASSPGTQGIAGYTF

clone_size: -
j_call: TRBJ2-1
v_call: TRBV12-3/TRBV12-4
cdr3_aa: CASSLSGGAANEQFF

clone_size: -
j_call: TRBJ2-1
v_call: TRBV5-6
cdr3_aa: CASGPGEQFF

clone_size: -
j_call: TRBJ2-1
v_call: TRBV6-5
cdr3_aa: CASSYRILGRNNEQFF

clone_size: few
j_call: TRBJ2-2
v_call: TRBV20-1
cdr3_aa: CSAQLGGTAGELFF

clone_size: -
j_call: TRBJ2-3
v_call: TRBV5-1
cdr3_aa: CASSTATGAATDTQYF

clone_size: -
j_call: TRBJ1-1
v_call: TRBV29-1
cdr3_aa: CSVGRQGNTEAFF

clone_size: few
j_call: TRBJ2-1
v_call: TRBV18
cdr3_aa: CASSPPMDAGSNEQFF

clone_size: -
j_call: TRBJ2-2
v_call: TRBV6-2/TRBV6-3
cdr3_aa: CAAGGVNTGELFF

clone_size: once
j_call: TRBJ2-5
v_call: TRBV19
cdr3_aa: CASGTSRETQYF

clone_size: few
j_call: TRBJ2-5
v_call: TRBV6-6
cdr3_aa: CASSRTGRETQYF

clone_size: -
j_call: TRBJ1-6
v_call: TRBV20-1
cdr3_aa: CSASLLEGNSPLHF

clone_size: -
j_call: TRBJ1-2
v_call: TRBV29-1
cdr3_aa: CSVNRDRGSNYGYTF

clone_size: -
j_call: TRBJ2-2
v_call: TRBV6-2/TRBV6-3
cdr3_aa: CASSHPENTGELFF

clone_size: few
j_call: TRBJ2-2
v_call: TRBV24-1
cdr3_aa: CATSEPASTGELFF

clone_size: -
j_call: TRBJ1-1
v_call: TRBV20-1
cdr3_aa: CSGRTGSNTEAFF

clone_size: -
j_call: TRBJ2-1
v_call: TRBV24-1
cdr3_aa: CATSDASIRDRGTFGNEQFF

clone_size: few
j_call: TRBJ2-1
v_call: TRBV6-5
cdr3_aa: CASSYVGGEQFF

clone_size: many
j_call: TRBJ2-2
v_call: TRBV6-1
cdr3_aa: CASSVGTGGADGELFF